This T cell receptor (beta chain) was recovered during a study of blood T cell repertoires in COVID-19. Study at large: Spain, Italy and the United States supplied samples that represented acute and convalescent COVID-19. PBMCs, B-cell-depleted T cells, or T cells provided the cDNA or gDNA that made up the material.

Patients in Seattle were enrolled during active infection, then followed longitudinally. The CDR3 sequence is 16 residues long. The ends lost 4 bases at V and 3 bases at J; junction bases unmatched: 6. CDR1 and CDR2 from the germline V gene are MNHEY and SVGEGT. As handled by the study authors: Estimated nucleated cell counts came from reference gene primer amplification. Repertoires were generated with immunoSEQ multiplex PCR, while TCRdb's copy carries only in-frame clones and drops some. V, J and clone size were drawn from that table, and D and trimming were deduced from the DNA. The sample lists about 250,000 clones, 88% occurring once.

The sample taken for sequencing was peripheral blood. J is TRBJ2-1 and V is TRBV6-2 or TRBV6-3, with 10 bases fitting TRBD1. The source of this sequence is a woman aged 25 to 39 with COVID-19, enrolled during active disease. Here the CDR3 reads CASSLPGQGHYNEQFF. CDR3 in DNA: TGTGCCAGCAGTTTACCGGGACAGGGGCACTACAATGAGCAGTTCTTC.